This T cell receptor (beta chain) was sequenced during a study of blood T cell repertoires in COVID-19. Study background: Sample material is recorded as cDNA or gDNA derived from T cells, B-cell-depleted T cells, or PBMCs.

This CDR3 region has 14 residues. Trimming removed 6 bases from V and 7 bases from J; junction bases left unmatched: 9. The germline V gene has CDR1 MNHEY and CDR2 SVGEGT. Original methodology: Quantification of nucleated cells was approximated via reference gene primer amplification. Assay used: immunoSEQ multiplex PCR; TCRdb lists only in-frame clones, some missing. V, J and clone size are those of that table, while D and trimming were read from the DNA. The sample yields over 200,000 clones, 91% seen once. The age range of participants was about 18 to 95 years, with residence in about two dozen US areas.

This rearrangement joins TRBV6-2 or TRBV6-3 to TRBJ1-5, with TRBD1 matching over 7 bases. The clonotype was recovered from a human donor in a cohort exposed to, infected with or recovered from COVID-19 (not recorded which). The donor label of this sample is uncertain. The material sequenced was PBMCs or T cells enriched from blood (not recorded which). Written as DNA, the CDR3 is TGTGCCAGCAGCTTACAGGGGTTAGGGCAGCCCCAGCATTTT. Its translation: CASSLQGLGQPQHF.